This passage covers 8 T cell receptor beta chains from one sample sequenced in a study of cytomegalovirus exposure and HLA in healthy donors. The study ran its PCR with 60 Vbeta and 13 Jbeta primers. The repertoire was sequenced with immunoSEQ multiplex PCR; TCRdb's copy has only in-frame clones and lacks some. The table has around 150,000 clones, less than 85% seen once; the top ten hold 4.3%. Sequenced input: PBMCs. The receptors derive from a middle-aged man in good health and CMV-seronegative.

The V call is TRBV5-6, the J call TRBJ2-7; 8 bases fit TRBD1. The junction had 5 bases not matched to a gene; V was cut back by 2 bases and J by 1 base. The CDR3 loop spans 15 amino acids. The V gene's germline CDR1 is SGHDT and CDR2 YYEEEE. CDR3 sequence reads: CASSLLGQGSYEQYF. The CDR3 DNA is TGTGCCAGCAGCTTACTAGGACAGGGATCCTACGAGCAGTACTTC.

V gene TRBV7-9 combines with J gene TRBJ2-5; 9 bases match TRBD2. CDR1 is SEHNR and CDR2 is FQNEAQ in the germline V gene (reference sequence). The CDR3 sequence is 17 residues long. The ends lost 1 base at V and 2 bases at J; junction bases unmatched: 8. The chain's CDR3 is CASSLEVAGDIQETQYF. CDR3 DNA sequence: TGTGCCAGCAGCTTAGAGGTAGCGGGGGATATACAAGAGACCCAGTACTTC.

This chain uses TRBV6-5 with TRBJ1-1; tentatively, D is TRBD1 (6 bases). Germline assignment: CDR1 MNHEY and CDR2 SVGAGI. Trimming left V 0 bases short and J 1 base short, with 9 bases between. The length of the CDR3 is 15 residues. CDR3 bases: TGTGCCAGCAGTTACTCGTTGGACAGGAACACTGAAGCTTTCTTT. Translation: CASSYSLDRNTEAFF.

In its sample, this clone was seen once. The chain combines TRBV5-6 with TRBJ2-5; D is ambiguous. Gene TRBJ2-7 matches the end of the DNA better, so the J call may be wrong. CDR3 length: 14 residues. The germline V gene has CDR1 SGHDT and CDR2 YYEEEE. The CDR3 here is CASSLEPDSYEQYF. CDR3 nucleotides: TGTGCCAGCAGCTTGGAACCAGACTCCTACGAGCAGTACTTC.

This clone showed up just a few times. The CDR3: CASSYSLGREQYF. Here the CDR3 DNA reads TGTGCCAGCAGTTACTCGCTGGGGAGGGAGCAGTACTTC. V is TRBV6-5 and J is TRBJ2-7; the D gene is possibly TRBD2 (6 bases). From germline, CDR1 is MNHEY and CDR2 SVGAGI. There are 13 residues in the CDR3. Trimming left V 0 bases short and J 7 bases short, with 10 bases between.

V usage is TRBV5-8 and J usage is TRBJ1-4; perhaps TRBD1 as D (6 bases). The CDR3 covers 15 residues. Trimming removed 0 bases from V and 4 bases from J, with 10 bases in between. CDR1 is SGHTS and CDR2 is YDEGEE in the germline V gene. The CDR3 reads CASSLVGHLNEKLFF. CDR3 DNA sequence: TGTGCCAGCAGCTTGGTGGGACACCTTAATGAAAAACTGTTTTTT.

The V and J genes are TRBV2 and TRBJ2-3; D gene ambiguous. CDR3 length equals 14 residues. The ends were cut back, 5 bases at V and 0 bases at J, with 9 bases in the middle. Per germline, CDR1 SNHLY and CDR2 FYNNEI. Here the CDR3 reads CASSPQASTDTQYF. DNA of the CDR3: TGTGCCAGCAGTCCCCAGGCAAGCACAGATACGCAGTATTTT.

The table lists this clone with a few counts. The chain couples TRBV5-6 to TRBJ1-2, with D perhaps matching TRBD1 (5 bases). The CDR3 loop spans 18 amino acids. Germline V CDR1 and CDR2: SGHDT, YYEEEE. The V end was cut by 0 bases, the J end by 4 bases, with 22 bases between. This CDR3 is CASSLALGVGDDVYGYTF. The CDR3 DNA reads as TGTGCCAGCAGCTTGGCCTTAGGTGTAGGGGATGACGTCTATGGCTACACCTTC.